These 5 T cell receptor beta chains were sequenced from one sample in a study of blood T cell repertoires in COVID-19. Data came from immunoSEQ multiplex PCR; TCRdb stores just in-frame clones and leaves some out. This table holds about 220,000 clones, 70% to 85% found once. Material for sequencing was peripheral blood. These receptors all come from a middle-aged man with active or convalescent COVID-19.

The chain has TRBV9 and TRBJ2-7; possibly TRBD1 for D (6 bases). V was pared by 4 bases and J by 0 bases, with 17 bases between. In germline, CDR1 is SGDLS, CDR2 YYNGEE. The CDR3 sequence is 16 residues long. CDR3 residues: CASSPRGLRSSYEQYF. CDR3 bases: TGTGCCAGCAGCCCCAGGGGCCTTCGGAGCTCCTACGAGCAGTACTTC.

The chain joins TRBV2 to TRBJ2-7, with 11 bases lining up with TRBD1. This CDR3 contains 14 residues. Germline lookup yields CDR1 SNHLY and CDR2 FYNNEI. The V and J ends lost 6 bases and 3 bases, in that order; junction bases with no gene match: 4. The CDR3 nucleotides read TGTGCCAGCAGAACCGGGACAGGGGGCTACGAGCAGTACTTC. This codes for CASRTGTGGYEQYF.

This clone occurred a few times. This chain uses TRBV18 with TRBJ1-6; possible D gene TRBD1, 6 bases. There are 16 residues in the CDR3. Trimming cost V 4 bases and J 9 bases, with 19 bases left between them. Per the germline V gene, CDR1 is KGHSH and CDR2 is LQKENI. The CDR3: CASSHLDSVIGSPLHF. CDR3 DNA sequence: TGTGCCAGCTCACACTTGGACAGTGTGATAGGTTCACCCCTCCACTTT.

This clone was detected only once. This sequence joins TRBV9 and TRBJ2-1; 7 nucleotides align to TRBD1. This CDR3 spans 15 amino acids. Per germline, CDR1 SGDLS and CDR2 YYNGEE. The trim removed 3 bases at V and 5 bases at J, leaving 8 bases unmatched. This chain's CDR3 is CASSGRDSVNNEQFF. CDR3 sequence (DNA): TGTGCCAGCAGCGGCCGGGACAGCGTCAACAATGAGCAGTTCTTC. The variable domain in full, with the rest retrieved from reference TRBV9 and TRBJ2-1, is DSGVTQTPKHLITATGQRVTLRCSPRSGDLSVYWYQQSLDQGLQFLIQYYNGEERAKGNILERFSAQQFPDLHSELNLSSLELGDSALYFCASSGRDSVNNEQFFGPGTRLTVL.

J is TRBJ1-6 and V is TRBV7-2; the match to TRBD1 covers 7 bases. This CDR3 is 14 amino acids long. J gave up 7 bases and V 4 bases, and 4 bases lay outside the gene matches. From germline, CDR1 is SGHTA and CDR2 FQGNSA. The CDR3 DNA follows: TGTGCCAGCAGCTCCACAGGGGCCAATTCACCCCTCCACTTT. Translating it yields CASSSTGANSPLHF.